A selection of T cell receptor beta chains follows, all from one sample in a study of CD8+CD57+ T cells in acquired aplastic anemia. MiXCR, run by TCRdb on the reads, gives a single entry per CDR3 protein. The sample comprises around 200,000 distinct CDR3 sequences, around 50% of which are singletons, and about an eighth rests with the top ten. Sequenced material: sorted CD4+, CD8+, or CD8+CD57+ T cells (not recorded which) from PBMCs. Receptor source: a human donor with aplastic anemia. The CDR3 runs from the conserved cysteine through the conserved F or W. D genes are given only for firm matches. Where a row states a size, it is once, few, many or the class of an expanded clone; other rows omit it.

V: TRBV12-5; D: NA; size: many; J: TRBJ2-3; DNA: TGTGCTAGTGGTACGGCTAAGGATACGCAGTATTTT; CDR3: CASGTAKDTQYF
V: TRBV20-1; D: NA; size: many; J: TRBJ1-1; DNA: TGCAGTGCAAAACAGGGAGCCGATGCTTTCTTT; CDR3: CSAKQGADAFF
V: TRBV24-1; D: NA; size: NA; J: TRBJ1-5; DNA: TGTGCCACCGAACGACACAGGGCCAACAATCAGCCCCAGCATTTT; CDR3: CATERHRANNQPQHF
V: TRBV7-2; D: TRBD2; size: NA; J: TRBJ2-1; DNA: TGTGCCAGCAGCCTAGGACTAGCCAATGAGCAGTTCTTC; CDR3: CASSLGLANEQFF
V: TRBV10-3; D: NA; size: NA; J: TRBJ2-7; DNA: TGTGCCACCCGCAGGGGCTACGAGCAGTACTTC; CDR3: CATRRGYEQYF
V: TRBV20-1; D: NA; size: NA; J: TRBJ1-6; DNA: TGCAGTGCTAGAGCAGGGGCCGGGGATTCACCCCTCCACTTT; CDR3: CSARAGAGDSPLHF
V: TRBV12-3/TRBV12-4; D: TRBD1; size: once; J: TRBJ1-3; DNA: TGTGCCAGCAGTGATAACAGGGGGTCGGGAAACACCATATATTTT; CDR3: CASSDNRGSGNTIYF
V: TRBV5-6; D: NA; size: NA; J: TRBJ1-2; DNA: TGTGCCAGCAGCTTTGACCCTCAGGTGAAGGTCTATGGCTACACCTTC; CDR3: CASSFDPQVKVYGYTF
V: TRBV29-1; D: TRBD1; size: NA; J: TRBJ2-2; DNA: TGCAGCGTCGACCCGGGACAGGGCCCCGGGGAGCTGTTTTTT; CDR3: CSVDPGQGPGELFF
V: TRBV7-9; D: NA; size: NA; J: TRBJ1-2; DNA: TGTGCCAGCAGCTTAAAGACACTTGGCTACACCTTC; CDR3: CASSLKTLGYTF
V: TRBV7-2; D: TRBD1; size: NA; J: TRBJ1-2; DNA: TGTGCCTCCAACCCGGGGACAGGGGGCTACACCTTC; CDR3: CASNPGTGGYTF
V: TRBV19; D: TRBD2; size: NA; J: TRBJ2-7; DNA: TGTGCCAGTAGTATATCTAGGGGACTAGCGGGAGGTTACGAGCAGTACTTC; CDR3: CASSISRGLAGGYEQYF
V: TRBV6-1; D: TRBD2; size: NA; J: TRBJ2-1; DNA: TGTGCCAGCAGTGAGGGACTAGCGGGGTTAAATGAGCAGTTCTTC; CDR3: CASSEGLAGLNEQFF
V: TRBV7-6; D: TRBD2; size: NA; J: TRBJ2-5; DNA: TGTGCCAGCAGCTTCGCGCCGAAGACTAGCGGGGGGAACCAAGAGACCCAGTACTTC; CDR3: CASSFAPKTSGGNQETQYF
V: TRBV20-1; D: TRBD1; size: NA; J: TRBJ1-1; DNA: TGCAGTGCCAGGGAGGGGGCCACTGAAGCTTTCTTT; CDR3: CSAREGATEAFF
V: TRBV7-9; D: NA; size: NA; J: TRBJ2-1; DNA: TGTGCCAGCAGCTTCACGGCCATTGAGCAGTTCTTC; CDR3: CASSFTAIEQFF
V: TRBV2; D: TRBD1; size: NA; J: TRBJ2-2; DNA: TGTGCCAGTCGGGACAGACGAGCAGGGGAGCTGTTTTTT; CDR3: CASRDRRAGELFF
V: TRBV28; D: TRBD2; size: few; J: TRBJ2-3; DNA: TGTGCCAGCAGTTTGGTAGCGGGTGGCACAGATACGCAGTATTTT; CDR3: CASSLVAGGTDTQYF
V: TRBV29-1; D: NA; size: NA; J: TRBJ1-5; DNA: TGCAGTGAGTCCGTCGGTCATCAGCCCCAGCATTTT; CDR3: CSESVGHQPQHF
V: TRBV7-3; D: TRBD1; size: many; J: TRBJ2-7; DNA: TGTGCCAGCAGCTTAATAGGGACAGGGAACAGCGAGCAGTACTTC; CDR3: CASSLIGTGNSEQYF
V: TRBV2; D: TRBD1; size: NA; J: TRBJ1-4; DNA: TGTGCCAGCAGTCCAGGGGGCTTGTCTAATGAAAAACTGTTTTTT; CDR3: CASSPGGLSNEKLFF
V: TRBV25-1; D: NA; size: once; J: TRBJ1-5; DNA: TGTGCCAGCAGTACCACCGGGGGCAATCGGCCCCAGCATTTT; CDR3: CASSTTGGNRPQHF
V: TRBV2; D: NA; size: NA; J: TRBJ1-2; DNA: TGTGCCAGCAGCCAAGATCCCCGGGGCAGGAATGGCTACACCTTC; CDR3: CASSQDPRGRNGYTF
V: TRBV12-3/TRBV12-4; D: TRBD1; size: many; J: TRBJ1-4; DNA: TGTGCCAGCAGTCGAGGACAGGGTCCTGAAAAACTGTTTTTT; CDR3: CASSRGQGPEKLFF
V: TRBV24-1; D: NA; size: once; J: TRBJ2-3; DNA: TGTGCCACCAGTGATGAAGGGGCCACAGATACGCAGTATTTT; CDR3: CATSDEGATDTQYF
V: TRBV7-8; D: NA; size: few; J: TRBJ1-6; DNA: TGTGCCAGCAGCTTAGTTGGGGGCGAGAATTCACCCCTCCACTTT; CDR3: CASSLVGGENSPLHF
V: TRBV2; D: NA; size: few; J: TRBJ2-3; DNA: TGTGCCGGCAGTGTCTGGACGGGCACAGATACGCGGTATTTT; CDR3: CAGSVWTGTDTRYF
V: TRBV7-2; D: NA; size: NA; J: TRBJ2-5; DNA: TGTGCCAGCACGAAACTCACATTTCAAGAGACCCAGTACTTC; CDR3: CASTKLTFQETQYF
V: TRBV9; D: NA; size: many; J: TRBJ1-1; DNA: TGTGCCAGCAGCCGAGGTCAGAGCACTGAAGCTTTCTTT; CDR3: CASSRGQSTEAFF
V: TRBV10-3; D: NA; size: NA; J: TRBJ1-2; DNA: TGTGCCATCAGTGGCCCACAGGGAGGCGATGGCTACACCTTC; CDR3: CAISGPQGGDGYTF
V: TRBV7-2; D: TRBD1; size: once; J: TRBJ2-7; DNA: TGTGCCAGCAGTTCCAGGACAGGGGGCGCCTACGAGCAGTACTTC; CDR3: CASSSRTGGAYEQYF
V: TRBV6-1; D: TRBD1; size: NA; J: TRBJ1-2; DNA: TGTGCCAGCAGACGAGCACGTACAGGGGACGGCTACACCTTC; CDR3: CASRRARTGDGYTF
V: TRBV9; D: NA; size: NA; J: TRBJ2-5; DNA: TGTGCCAGCAGCGCAGAGGGGGGGACCCAGTACTTC; CDR3: CASSAEGGTQYF
V: TRBV5-1; D: NA; size: few; J: TRBJ1-1; DNA: TGCGCCAGCAGCCCGGACAATTTGGTTGAAGCTTTCTTT; CDR3: CASSPDNLVEAFF
V: TRBV2; D: NA; size: NA; J: TRBJ2-7; DNA: TGTGCCAGCAAGCAGGCAATAAACTACGAGCAGTACTTC; CDR3: CASKQAINYEQYF
V: TRBV20-1; D: NA; size: NA; J: TRBJ2-5; DNA: TGCAGTGCTTCAAGGACGCGGGGGACCCAGTACTTC; CDR3: CSASRTRGTQYF
V: TRBV27; D: TRBD2; size: NA; J: TRBJ2-7; DNA: TGTGCCAGCAGAGTGCCGGGACTAGCCTACGAGCAGTACTTC; CDR3: CASRVPGLAYEQYF
V: TRBV10-2; D: NA; size: NA; J: TRBJ1-2; DNA: TGCGCCAGCAGTGAACCTGGGGGAGGGAGAATCGATGGCTACACCTTC; CDR3: CASSEPGGGRIDGYTF
V: TRBV11-1; D: NA; size: NA; J: TRBJ2-2; DNA: TGTGCCAGCAGCTTAGATGCCACACTGAACACCGGGGAGCTGTTTTTT; CDR3: CASSLDATLNTGELFF
V: TRBV7-3; D: TRBD2; size: NA; J: TRBJ2-7; DNA: TGTGCCAGCAGCTCCCCTAGCGGGGGCCCCCGCTCCTACGAGCAGTACTTC; CDR3: CASSSPSGGPRSYEQYF
V: TRBV2; D: TRBD1; size: many; J: TRBJ2-1; DNA: TGTGCCACCTCCCCCGGACAGGGTCCCTACAATGAGCAGTTCTTC; CDR3: CATSPGQGPYNEQFF
V: TRBV6-1; D: NA; size: NA; J: TRBJ1-1; DNA: TGTTCCAGCAGTGAGGTTAAGGGGACGGGGAACCTACGGAACACTGAAGCTTTCTTT; CDR3: CSSSEVKGTGNLRNTEAFF
V: TRBV4-1; D: NA; size: many; J: TRBJ2-5; DNA: TGCGCCAGCAGCCAATTCTCGGTAGTAGAAGAGACCCAGTACTTC; CDR3: CASSQFSVVEETQYF
V: TRBV7-9; D: NA; size: NA; J: TRBJ1-2; DNA: TGTGCCAGCAGCTTAAACCCAGGTGATAACTATGGCTACACCTTC; CDR3: CASSLNPGDNYGYTF
V: TRBV29-1; D: NA; size: NA; J: TRBJ2-2; DNA: TGCAGCGTACCAGGGACTGAAACCGGGGAGCTGTTTTTT; CDR3: CSVPGTETGELFF
V: TRBV2; D: TRBD1; size: NA; J: TRBJ2-7; DNA: TGTGCCAGCAGTGGGACAGGGGGCAATTACGAGCAGTACTTC; CDR3: CASSGTGGNYEQYF
V: TRBV30; D: NA; size: once; J: TRBJ2-7; DNA: TGTGCCTGGAGTATCGACAGGTACGAGCAGTACTTC; CDR3: CAWSIDRYEQYF
V: TRBV7-9; D: NA; size: many; J: TRBJ2-7; DNA: TGTGCCAGCAGCTTACCCCCGCGGGGCGAGCAGTACTTC; CDR3: CASSLPPRGEQYF
V: TRBV6-4; D: NA; size: NA; J: TRBJ1-6; DNA: TGTGCCAGCAGCCCTTCCGGGGGGGGCCGTAATTCACCCCTCCACTTT; CDR3: CASSPSGGGRNSPLHF
V: TRBV7-2; D: NA; size: NA; J: TRBJ1-6; DNA: TGTGCCAGCAGCTTAACTGGCAGGCCCCAGAGCTCCTATAATTCACCCCTCCACTTT; CDR3: CASSLTGRPQSSYNSPLHF
V: TRBV11-2; D: NA; size: few; J: TRBJ1-6; DNA: TGTGCCAGCGGGGACATCAGGGGCTCCGGGGATTCACCCCTCCACTTT; CDR3: CASGDIRGSGDSPLHF
V: TRBV12-3/TRBV12-4; D: TRBD2; size: many; J: TRBJ2-3; DNA: TGTGCCAGCAGACCAATAAGTTACGGGGCCCAGCGGGGCCGAGATACGCAGTATTTT; CDR3: CASRPISYGAQRGRDTQYF
V: TRBV6-2/TRBV6-3; D: TRBD1; size: few; J: TRBJ1-2; DNA: TGTGCCAGCAGTTCCCGGACAGGTGGAGTGGAGGTCAACTATGGCTACACCTTC; CDR3: CASSSRTGGVEVNYGYTF
V: TRBV2; D: NA; size: NA; J: TRBJ1-5; DNA: TGTGCCAGGGGGACTGCTAATAGCAATCAGCCCCAGCATTTT; CDR3: CARGTANSNQPQHF
V: TRBV19; D: NA; size: NA; J: TRBJ2-7; DNA: TGTGCCAGTAGCGGGACCAGCCGTAACGAGCAGTACTTC; CDR3: CASSGTSRNEQYF
V: TRBV2; D: TRBD2; size: NA; J: TRBJ2-7; DNA: TGTGCCAGCATCCCTAGCGGGGGGGCGGACGAGCAGTACTTC; CDR3: CASIPSGGADEQYF